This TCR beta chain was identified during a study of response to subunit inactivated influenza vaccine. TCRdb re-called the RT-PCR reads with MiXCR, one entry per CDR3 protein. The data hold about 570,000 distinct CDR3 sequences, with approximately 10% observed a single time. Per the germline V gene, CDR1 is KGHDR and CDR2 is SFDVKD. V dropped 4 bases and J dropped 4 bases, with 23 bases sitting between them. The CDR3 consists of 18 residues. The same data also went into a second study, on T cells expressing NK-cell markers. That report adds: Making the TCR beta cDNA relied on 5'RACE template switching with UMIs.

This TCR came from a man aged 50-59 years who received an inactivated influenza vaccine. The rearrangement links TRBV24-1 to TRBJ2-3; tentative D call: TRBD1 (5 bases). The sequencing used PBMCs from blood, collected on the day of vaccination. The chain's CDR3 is CATSDTRQGRNQADTQYF. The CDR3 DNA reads TGTGCCACCAGTGACACCCGGCAGGGTAGAAACCAAGCAGATACGCAGTATTTT.